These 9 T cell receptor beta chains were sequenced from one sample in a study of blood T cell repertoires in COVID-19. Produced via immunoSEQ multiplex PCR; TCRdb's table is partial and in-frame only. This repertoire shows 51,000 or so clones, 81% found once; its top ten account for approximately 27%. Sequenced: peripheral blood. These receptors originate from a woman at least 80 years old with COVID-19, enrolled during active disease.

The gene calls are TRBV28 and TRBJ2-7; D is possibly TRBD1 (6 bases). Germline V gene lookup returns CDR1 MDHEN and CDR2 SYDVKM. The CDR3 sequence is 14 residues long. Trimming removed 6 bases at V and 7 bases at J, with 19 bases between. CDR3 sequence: CASSPPPSGEEQYF. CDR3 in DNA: TGTGCCAGCAGCCCGCCTCCGTCAGGGGAAGAGCAGTACTTC.

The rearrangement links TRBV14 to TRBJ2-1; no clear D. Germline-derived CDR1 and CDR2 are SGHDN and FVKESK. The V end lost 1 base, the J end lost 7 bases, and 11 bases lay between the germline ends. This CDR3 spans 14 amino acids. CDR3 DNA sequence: TGTGCCAGCAGCCAAGGGCCCTCAATAAATGAGCAGTTCTTC. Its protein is CASSQGPSINEQFF.

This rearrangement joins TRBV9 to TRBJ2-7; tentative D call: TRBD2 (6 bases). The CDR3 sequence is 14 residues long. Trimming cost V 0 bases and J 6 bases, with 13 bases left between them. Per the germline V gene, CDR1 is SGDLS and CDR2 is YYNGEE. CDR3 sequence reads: CASSVGSGWSEQYF. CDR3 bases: TGTGCCAGCAGCGTAGGCAGCGGGTGGTCCGAGCAGTACTTC.

This CDR3 reads CASSRQGLGEQYF. The CDR3, as DNA: TGTGCCAGCAGCCGACAGGGCCTAGGCGAGCAGTACTTC. The V and J genes are TRBV6-2 or TRBV6-3 and TRBJ2-7, with 7 bases lining up with TRBD1. In germline, CDR1 is MNHEY, CDR2 SVGEGT. V shed 6 bases and J 6 bases; nucleotides not matched to a gene: 8. This CDR3 is 13 amino acids long.

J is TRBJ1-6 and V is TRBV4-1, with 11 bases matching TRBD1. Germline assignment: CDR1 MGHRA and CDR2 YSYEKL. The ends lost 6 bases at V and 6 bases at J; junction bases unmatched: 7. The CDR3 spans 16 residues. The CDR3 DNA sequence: TGCGCCAGCAGTCACACCGGGACAGGGGGTAATTCACCCCTCCACTTT. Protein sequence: CASSHTGTGGNSPLHF.

The CDR3 DNA sequence: TGTGCCAGCAGCTCGACAGGAACCAGTAGCAGTCGAAAAGCTTTCTTT. Translation gives CASSSTGTSSSRKAFF. The genes are TRBV7-9 and TRBJ1-1; tentatively, D is TRBD1 (6 bases). The CDR3 runs to 16 residues. Germline lookup yields CDR1 SEHNR and CDR2 FQNEAQ (reference sequence). Trimming shortened V by 4 bases and J by 9 bases, and 24 bases separated the two germline ends.

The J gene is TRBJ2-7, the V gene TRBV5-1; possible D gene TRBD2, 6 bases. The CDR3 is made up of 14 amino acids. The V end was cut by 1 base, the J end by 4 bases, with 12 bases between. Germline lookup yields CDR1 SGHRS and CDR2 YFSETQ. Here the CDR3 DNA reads TGCGCCAGCAGCTTGTTTACGGGAGCATACGAGCAGTACTTC. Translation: CASSLFTGAYEQYF. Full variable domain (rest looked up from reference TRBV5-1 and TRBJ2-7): KAGVTQTPRYLIKTRGQQVTLSCSPISGHRSVSWYQQTPGQGLQFLFEYFSETQRNKGNFPGRFSGRQFSNSRSEMNVSTLELGDSALYLCASSLFTGAYEQYFGPGTRLTVT.

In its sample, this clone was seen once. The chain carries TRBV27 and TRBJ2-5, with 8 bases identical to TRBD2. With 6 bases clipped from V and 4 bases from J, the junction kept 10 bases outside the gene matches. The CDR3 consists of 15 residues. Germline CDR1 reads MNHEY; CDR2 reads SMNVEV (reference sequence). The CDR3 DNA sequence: TGTGCCAGCAGCCGCCAAGCGGGAGTCCCAGAGACCCAGTACTTC. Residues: CASSRQAGVPETQYF.

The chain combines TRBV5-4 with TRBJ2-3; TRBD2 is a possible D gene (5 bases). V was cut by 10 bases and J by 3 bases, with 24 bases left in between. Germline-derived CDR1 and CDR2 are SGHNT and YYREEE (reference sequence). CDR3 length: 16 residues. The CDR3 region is CAAEPSQRGVTDTQYF. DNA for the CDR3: TGTGCCGCCGAGCCTAGCCAGCGTGGGGTAACAGATACGCAGTATTTT.